Included here is one T cell receptor beta chain sequence, with context. Its antigen is still unknown. The sample originates from a study of blood T cells in healthy people across ages. Study results and caveats: Long-lived and aged donors differed, with more naive CD4+ cells and higher diversity in the long-lived. Researchers report that TCR beta diversity correlated strongly with naive T cell percentage. Roughly linear declines in TCR beta diversity per million T cells occurred with age.

Combining a sample-barcoded 5' primer with a J-beta primer mix, a second PCR ran for roughly 6 to 12 cycles. Every cDNA was tagged by a template-switch adaptor with 12 random nucleotides. Each CDR3 protein gets one entry after TCRdb re-called the 5' RACE reads with MiXCR. The profile shows over 700,000 distinct CDR3 sequences, 50% to 65% of them singletons. CDR1 MNHEY and CDR2 SMNVEV come from the germline V gene (reference sequence). This CDR3 has 19 residues. Trimming shortened V by 2 bases and J by 2 bases, and 23 bases separated the two germline ends. The receptor was isolated from an elderly man in good health. The J gene is TRBJ2-3, the V gene TRBV27; D may be TRBD1 (6 bases). The material sequenced was blood. The CDR3 loop reads CASSLVQGFNPLNTDTQYF. DNA for the CDR3: TGTGCCAGCAGTTTAGTTCAGGGGTTTAACCCTTTGAACACAGATACGCAGTATTTT.